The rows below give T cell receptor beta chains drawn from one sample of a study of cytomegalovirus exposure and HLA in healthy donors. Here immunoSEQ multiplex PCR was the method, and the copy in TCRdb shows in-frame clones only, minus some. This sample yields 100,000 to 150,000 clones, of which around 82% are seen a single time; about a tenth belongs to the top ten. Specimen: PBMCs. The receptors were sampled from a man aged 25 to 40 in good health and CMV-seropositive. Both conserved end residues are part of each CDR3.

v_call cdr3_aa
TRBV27 CASRLTGYGTQYF
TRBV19 CASFAGPVYGYTF
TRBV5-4 CASSPGTGYGYTF
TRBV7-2 CASSLGAGRNQPQHF
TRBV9 CASQSTGALRTGELFF
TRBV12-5 CASGLNSSGSSYEQYF
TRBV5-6 CASSLGDSEYF
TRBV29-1 CSAQTGSSGNTIYF
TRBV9 CASSVATVDTQYF
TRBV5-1 CASSFIADQETQYF
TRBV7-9 CASSLSSGLNNEQFF
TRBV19 CASSGQGQSYNEQFF
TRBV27 CASSLTSVGVYGYTF
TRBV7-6 CASSLAGLAGGPTGELFF
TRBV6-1 CASSVSQGATEQFF
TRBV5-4 CASSPRRDSSIQHF
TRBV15 CATSRVKGPQETQYF
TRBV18 CASSPRDRRGGYTF
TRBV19 CASNMRRTDTQYF
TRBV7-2 CASSEAGVYEQYF
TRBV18 CASSPAGRRKSRGNEKLFF
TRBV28 CASSSNRNTLSDGYTF
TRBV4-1 CASSHISSGSYEQYF
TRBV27 CASSLGSGTNQPQHF
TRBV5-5 CASSSNIVRATDQPQHF
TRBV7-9 CASSLGEGHYGYTF
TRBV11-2 CASSIPGQRKNIQYF
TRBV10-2 CASSGAGGTQAFF
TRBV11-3 CASSLASGFANTGELFF
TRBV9 CASSSAGTSVNEQFF
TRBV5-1 CASSMDRKFTDTQYF
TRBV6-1 CASSASGTSGSYEQYF
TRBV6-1 CASSDFTGLRAYEQYF
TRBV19 CATRGGNTIYF
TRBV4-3 CASSQPHDGRNTEAFF
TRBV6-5 CASSLFENTEAFF
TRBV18 CASSPGAGASYEQYF
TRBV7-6 CASSLAQRVQETQYF
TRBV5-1 CASSGGGGYEQYF
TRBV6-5 CASSFRGSTDTQYF
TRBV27 CASSRIGRPSSYNEQFF
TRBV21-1 CASSKERDSYTGELFF
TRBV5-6 CASSLEQGTLYGYTF
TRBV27 CASSVGLTSEAFF
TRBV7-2 CASSSPAPAGEADTQYF
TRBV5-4 CASSLGQGAGYGYTF
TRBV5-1 CASSPLRGQGNEQFF
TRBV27 CASRSGPFIYF
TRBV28 CASTIQAATNEKLFF
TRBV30 CATTSAGGPAKNIQYF
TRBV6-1 CASSAITGSDQPQHF